The sequence of this T cell receptor beta chain was determined in a study of shared clonotypes between healthy human individuals. Whole-study findings and limits: At large depth, rarefaction still showed sorted-subset sequencing to be incomplete.

The donors, healthy adults who were HIV-negative, had experienced no recent acute infections or vaccinations. Details on this clone: Its antigen is not identified.

The table came from immunoSEQ multiplex PCR; TCRdb's copy has only in-frame clones and leaves some out. The sample holds hundreds of thousands of clones, about 96% seen once. Sequenced: naive CD4+ T cells sorted from blood. Subset of the sample: CD45RA+ positively selected. The clonotype originates from a woman aged 25 to 39 in good health.

This CDR3 reads CASSFGPPGLAVTYEQYF. DNA of the CDR3: TGTGCCAGCAGCTTCGGCCCTCCGGGACTAGCGGTCACCTACGAGCAGTACTTC. This chain connects TRBV11-2 to TRBJ2-7, with 11 bases aligning to TRBD2. The CDR3 spans 18 residues. V lost 3 bases, J lost 2 bases, and 12 bases stayed unmatched. Germline-derived CDR1 and CDR2 are SGHAT and FQNNGV.